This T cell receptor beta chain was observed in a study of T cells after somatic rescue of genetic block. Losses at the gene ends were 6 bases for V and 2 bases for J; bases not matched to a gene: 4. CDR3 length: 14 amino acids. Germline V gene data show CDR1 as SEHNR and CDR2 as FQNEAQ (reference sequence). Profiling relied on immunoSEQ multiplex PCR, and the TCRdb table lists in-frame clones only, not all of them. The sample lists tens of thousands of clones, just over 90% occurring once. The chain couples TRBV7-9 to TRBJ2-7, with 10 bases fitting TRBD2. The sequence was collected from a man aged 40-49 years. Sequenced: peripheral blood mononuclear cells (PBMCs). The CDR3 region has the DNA TGTGCCAGCAGTCGCCTAGCGGGGGCCTACGAGCAGTACTTC. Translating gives CASSRLAGAYEQYF.